This T cell receptor (beta chain) was sequenced for a study of early T cells in non-severe SARS-CoV-2 infection. Background on the study: The sequenced material was bulk RNA from unsorted whole blood, and its chains were unpaired.

CDR1 and CDR2 (germline): KGHSH, LQKENI. V trimming: 3 bases; J trimming: 10 bases; junction bases outside the gene matches: 6. This CDR3 spans 14 amino acids. The TCR library protocol attached unique molecular identifiers to the individual cDNA molecules. TCRdb re-analysed the 5' RACE reads in MiXCR, keeping a single row per CDR3 protein. This sample has 85,000 to 100,000 distinct CDR3 sequences, with around 10% found just once. The sequence was collected from an adult who was a healthcare worker with PCR-confirmed SARS-CoV-2 infection or an uninfected control (not recorded which). The chain recombines TRBV18 with TRBJ1-6; TRBD1 agrees at 7 bases. The material sequenced was whole blood. As DNA, the CDR3 is TGTGCCAGCTCACCCGACAGGGTGCACTCACCCCTCCACTTT. This translates into CASSPDRVHSPLHF.